These 10 T cell receptor beta chains share one sample of origin, sequenced in a study of regulatory T cells in long-lasting Graves disease. Library construction for TCR beta used iRepertoire HTBI primers and Arm-PCR of CDR3 regions. TCRdb re-called the multiplex PCR reads with MiXCR, one entry per CDR3 protein. This sample has around 420,000 distinct CDR3 sequences, with about 15% found just once. Time point in this sample: newly diagnosed GD, antithyroid drugs for less than 3 months. The TCR library was prepared using RNA isolated from PBMCs. In addition, the sample was reused for a study of T cells in Graves' hyperthyroidism and ophthalmopathy.

Sequenced here: peripheral blood mononuclear cells (PBMCs), sampled at new diagnosis, from a patient treated with antithyroid drugs. The receptors stem from a middle-aged woman with Graves disease.

This sequence joins TRBV6-2 or TRBV6-3 and TRBJ1-1; the D is unclear. Germline assignment: CDR1 MNHEY and CDR2 SVGEGT. Deletions cut 0 bases from V and 2 bases from J, with 16 bases between. CDR3 length: 17 amino acids. The CDR3 region is CASSYSIGAEDNTEAFF. The CDR3 bases are TGTGCCAGCAGTTACTCGATCGGAGCAGAGGATAACACTGAAGCTTTCTTT.

As to this clonotype: A far larger clone is only one base removed, so a read error is likely. This chain links TRBV11-2 with TRBJ2-1; unclear D gene. Germline V gives CDR1 SGHAT, CDR2 FQNNGV. There are 11 residues in the CDR3. V gave up 5 bases and J gave up 5 bases, with 4 bases separating them. CDR3 DNA sequence: TGTGCCAGCAGCGACAACAATGAGCAGTTCTTC. It codes for CASSDNNEQFF.

This clonotype has at least ten counts. The V call is TRBV19, the J call TRBJ1-5; 10 positions agree with TRBD1. With 7 bases clipped from V and 6 bases from J, the junction kept 6 bases outside the gene matches. Per the germline V gene, CDR1 is LNHDA and CDR2 is SQIVND (reference sequence). The CDR3 runs to 14 residues. The CDR3 loop is CASTLTGGFQPQHF. CDR3 nucleotides: TGTGCCAGTACCTTGACAGGGGGCTTTCAGCCCCAGCATTTT.

V and J are TRBV2 and TRBJ1-6; 7 nucleotides line up with TRBD1. Trimming took 6 bases from V and 9 from J; bases not matched to a gene: 2. This CDR3 has 12 amino acids. CDR1 and CDR2 (germline): SNHLY, FYNNEI. The CDR3 nucleotides are TGTGCCAGCAGCTACAGGGGTTCACCCCTCCACTTT. It specifies CASSYRGSPLHF.

The chain carries TRBV4-1 and TRBJ2-3; possibly TRBD2 for D (6 bases). This CDR3 is built from 15 residues. V lost 4 bases and J lost 1, with 12 bases in between. Germline V gene lookup returns CDR1 MGHRA and CDR2 YSYEKL. The CDR3 region is CASSRRLGGTDTQYF. The CDR3 DNA is TGCGCCAGCAGCCGTCGACTAGGGGGCACAGATACGCAGTATTTT.

This clonotype was seen repeatedly, ten times or more. J is TRBJ2-1 and V is TRBV11-3; 8 positions match TRBD2. The CDR3 has 16 residues. The germline gives CDR1 SGHNT, CDR2 YENEEA. The V and J ends lost 3 bases and 7 bases, in that order; junction bases with no gene match: 11. Written as DNA, the CDR3 is TGTGCCAGCAGCTTTGAAGCGGGAGCTGGTGGGAATGAGCAGTTCTTC. Translated: CASSFEAGAGGNEQFF.

This clonotype showed up just a few times. The genes are TRBV5-1 and TRBJ1-1, with D unclear. The CDR3 totals 13 residues. In germline, CDR1 is SGHRS, CDR2 YFSETQ. The V gene lost 4 bases and the J gene lost 0 bases, with 7 bases spanning the gap. The CDR3 bases are TGCGCCAGCAGCGAAGGAATGAACACTGAAGCTTTCTTT. Its protein is CASSEGMNTEAFF.

A single count supports this clonotype. This may come from a read error, since a much larger clone is one base off. The chain recombines TRBV6-1 with TRBJ2-3; 8 bases match TRBD2. This CDR3 has 17 amino acids. Germline V gives CDR1 MNHNS, CDR2 SASEGT. The CDR3 is CANSDWDSGTSADTQYF. The DNA for the CDR3 is TGTGCCAACAGTGACTGGGACTCCGGGACTAGTGCAGATACGCAGTATTTT.

About this clonotype: Germline is not matched at one junction end, which may reflect a read error. The chain is built from TRBV5-6 and TRBJ2-7; 8 nucleotides align to TRBD2. The CDR3 contains 14 residues. Germline V gives CDR1 SGHDT, CDR2 YYEEEE. The CDR3 loop reads CASSLKAGVYERYF. The DNA for the CDR3 is TGTGCCAGCAGCTTGAAAGCGGGAGTTTACGAGCGGTACTTC.

This clonotype was counted at least ten times. The V and J genes are TRBV28 and TRBJ1-2; perhaps TRBD1 as D (6 bases). V dropped 5 bases and J dropped 0 bases, with 10 bases sitting between them. The V gene's germline CDR1 is MDHEN and CDR2 SYDVKM. This CDR3 contains 14 residues. The CDR3, as DNA: TGTGCCAGCAGTACAGGGTTGACTAACTATGGCTACACCTTC. This sequence encodes CASSTGLTNYGYTF.